This T cell receptor beta chain appears in the sequencing data of a study of T cell clones after liver transplantation. Turning to the study itself: Pre-transplant mixed lymphocyte reactions yielded third-party-reactive TCRbeta sequences as comparators for graft-donor-reactive sequences.

Assay used: immunoSEQ multiplex PCR; TCRdb lists only in-frame clones, some missing. Of more than 95,000 clones listed, around 86% were seen once; the top ten hold just under 1%. Worth noting for this clone: No antigen is known for it.

Study outcomes and limitations: Post-transplant time points were not standardized, so conclusions are preliminary.

This clonotype was obtained from a human donor who received a liver transplant. The sequencing here drew on CD4+ T cells from blood, taken before liver transplant.

CDR3 protein: CASSSDRGPTYEQYF. DNA for the CDR3: TGTGCCAGCAGTTCCGACAGGGGGCCGACCTACGAGCAGTACTTC. The rearrangement uses TRBV27 and TRBJ2-7; 10 bases fit TRBD1. The CDR3 is 15 amino acids. V gave up 4 bases and J gave up 2 bases; unmatched junction bases: 5. CDR1 is MNHEY and CDR2 is SMNVEV in the germline V gene (reference sequence).